Sequencing of this T cell receptor (beta chain) was carried out in a study of immune evolution from preneoplasia to lung adenocarcinoma. TCRdb keeps only in-frame clones here, not all; method: immunoSEQ multiplex PCR. The sample has 7,500 to 9,500 clones; around four fifths are singletons. Premalignant or tumor cells were enriched by macro-dissection after pathologic assessment. General study results and limits: From normal lung to invasive adenocarcinoma, top clone frequencies appeared to decrease. Later-stage lesions appeared to have more T cells, more diversity, less clonality.

The CDR3 has 13 residues. V shed 6 bases and J 8 bases; nucleotides not matched to a gene: 3. The germline V gene encodes CDR1 MDHEN and CDR2 SYDVKM. About this clone itself: Its specificity is unknown.

Specimen: FFPE minimally invasive lung adenocarcinoma tissue. The chain joins TRBV28 to TRBJ2-1; the match to TRBD2 covers 11 bases. The receptor's source is a donor of 70 years or more with lung adenocarcinoma. CDR3 protein: CASRLLAGDEQFF. The CDR3 DNA reads TGTGCCAGCAGATTACTAGCGGGAGATGAGCAGTTCTTC.